The 23 T cell receptor beta chains below all came from one sample that was sequenced in a study of blood T cells in healthy people across ages. The use of a sample-barcoded 5' primer and a J-beta primer mix characterized a second PCR of about 6 to 12 cycles. TCRdb used MiXCR to reprocess the 5' RACE reads, holding one entry per CDR3 protein. The table has 1.5 million to 2 million distinct CDR3 sequences, 49% seen once. The sequenced sample consisted of blood. These receptors were taken from a woman aged 40-49 years in good health.

The rearrangement links TRBV12-3 or TRBV12-4 to TRBJ1-1; D gene unclear. V was cut by 3 bases and J by 11 bases, with 10 bases left in between. The CDR3 runs to 11 residues. The CDR3 coding sequence is TGTGCCAGCAGTTTGAGCCCCCTGGCTTTCTTT. Amino acids: CASSLSPLAFF.

The chain links TRBV7-9 to TRBJ2-4, with TRBD1 identical over 9 bases. The germline V gene encodes CDR1 SEHNR and CDR2 FQNEAQ (reference sequence). The CDR3 consists of 16 residues. V trimming: 4 bases; J trimming: 5 bases; junction bases outside the gene matches: 9. The CDR3 DNA sequence: TGTGCCAGCAGCTCGTGGGGGGACAGGGAGGAAAACATTCAGTACTTC. Translating it yields CASSSWGDREENIQYF.

This clonotype was counted a few times. CDR3 sequence reads: CASRDTSFVDEQFF. CDR3 sequence (DNA): TGTGCCAGCAGGGACACTAGCTTTGTCGATGAGCAGTTCTTC. This sequence joins TRBV6-2 or TRBV6-3 and TRBJ2-1; a weak D match, TRBD2 (6 bases). Trimming removed 6 bases at V and 8 bases at J, with 17 bases between. The CDR3 runs to 14 residues. Germline CDR1 is MNHEY and CDR2 is SVGEGT.

Only a few counts were recorded for this clonotype. This rearrangement joins TRBV9 to TRBJ1-2, with 7 nucleotides matching TRBD1. J gave up 0 bases and V 0 bases, and 5 bases lay outside the gene matches. This CDR3 contains 16 residues. Germline lookup yields CDR1 SGDLS and CDR2 YYNGEE. CDR3 DNA sequence: TGTGCCAGCAGCGTAGGGAGGGGGCGAGCTAACTATGGCTACACCTTC. It specifies CASSVGRGRANYGYTF.

This clonotype was seen a handful of times. This rearrangement joins TRBV5-5 to TRBJ2-5, with 7 bases matching TRBD1. Losses at the gene ends were 5 bases for V and 5 bases for J; bases not matched to a gene: 12. Germline CDR1 SGHKS, CDR2 YYEKEE (reference sequence). This CDR3 has 15 amino acids. Here the CDR3 DNA reads TGTGCCAGCAGTCCCACCGGGACAGCGAGGGAGACCCAGTACTTC. This sequence encodes CASSPTGTARETQYF.

The V and J genes are TRBV6-6 and TRBJ1-2, with TRBD1 matching 7 bases. CDR3 length: 14 residues. Losses at the gene ends were 7 bases for V and 4 bases for J; bases not matched to a gene: 9. Germline CDR1 is MNHNY and CDR2 is SVGAGI (reference sequence). CDR3 residues: CASTTKTGFYGYTF. The DNA for the CDR3 is TGTGCCAGCACCACCAAGACAGGGTTCTATGGCTACACCTTC.

This sequence joins TRBV29-1 and TRBJ2-7; D not resolved. CDR1 SQVTM and CDR2 ANQGSEA come from the germline V gene. Trimming shortened V by 4 bases and J by 0 bases, and 10 bases separated the two germline ends. This CDR3 has 13 residues. The CDR3 DNA sequence: TGCAGCGTTGTTGAGGCTATCTCCTACGAGCAGTACTTC. Its protein product is CSVVEAISYEQYF.

This clonotype was picked up one time. The chain is built from TRBV18 and TRBJ1-2; TRBD1 might be the D (6 bases). Germline CDR1 reads KGHSH; CDR2 reads LQKENI. The ends were cut back, 6 bases at V and 5 bases at J, with 19 bases in the middle. The CDR3 contains 15 residues. The CDR3 region is CASSSRQVPTYGYTF. The DNA for the CDR3 is TGTGCCAGCTCGTCACGACAGGTTCCGACATATGGCTACACCTTC.

The chain joins TRBV28 to TRBJ2-7; D assignment may be TRBD1 or TRBD2 (6 bases each). The CDR3 loop spans 14 amino acids. Germline V gives CDR1 MDHEN, CDR2 SYDVKM. V gave up 6 bases and J gave up 2 bases, with 14 bases separating them. CDR3 protein: CASSPVGGTYEQYF. The DNA for the CDR3 is TGTGCCAGCAGCCCTGTAGGGGGGACCTACGAGCAGTACTTC.

The chain has TRBV7-2 and TRBJ2-7; TRBD2 aligns across 9 bases. Germline V gives CDR1 SGHTA, CDR2 FQGNSA. The V and J ends lost 5 bases and 2 bases, in that order; junction bases with no gene match: 7. The length of the CDR3 is 15 residues. CDR3 DNA: TGTGCCAGCAGCGGAGCGGGGGGTTCAACCTACGAGCAGTACTTC. This codes for CASSGAGGSTYEQYF.

The chain carries TRBV11-2 and TRBJ1-5; D remains ambiguous. Per the germline V gene, CDR1 is SGHAT and CDR2 is FQNNGV. Trimming pared 1 base from V and 0 bases from J, leaving 10 bases between. CDR3 length: 16 residues. CDR3 residues: CASSLGVEDSNQPQHF. The CDR3 DNA reads as TGTGCCAGCAGCTTAGGGGTGGAGGATAGCAATCAGCCCCAGCATTTT.

The chain has TRBV6-2 or TRBV6-3 and TRBJ2-1; weak D call: TRBD2 (6 bases). This CDR3 comprises 16 residues. Trimming took off 2 bases at V and 8 bases at J, with 19 bases between the two ends. In germline, CDR1 is MNHEY, CDR2 SVGEGT. The chain's CDR3 is CASSYQPGLPRDEQFF. CDR3 in DNA: TGTGCCAGCAGTTACCAGCCGGGACTCCCTCGGGATGAGCAGTTCTTC.

V usage is TRBV6-2 or TRBV6-3 and J usage is TRBJ1-1; perhaps TRBD1 as D (5 bases). The germline V gene has CDR1 MNHEY and CDR2 SVGEGT. The CDR3 consists of 13 residues. V shed 4 bases and J shed 5 bases, with 11 bases lying between them. CDR3 residues: CASSWDPRTEAFF. CDR3 DNA sequence: TGTGCCAGCAGTTGGGACCCGCGGACTGAAGCTTTCTTT.

This clonotype was seen just once. This chain links TRBV12-3 or TRBV12-4 with TRBJ2-2, with 8 bases identical to TRBD2. The CDR3 consists of 14 residues. Losses at the gene ends were 7 bases for V and 4 bases for J; bases not matched to a gene: 5. The DNA of the CDR3 is TGTGCCAGCACCCCGGGGGGGAGCACCGGGGAGCTGTTTTTT. This translates into CASTPGGSTGELFF.

The V and J genes are TRBV4-2 and TRBJ2-3; D gene unclear. The CDR3 runs to 16 residues. V lost 3 bases, J lost 4 bases, and 17 bases lay in between. The germline gives CDR1 LGHNA, CDR2 YNFKEQ. DNA of the CDR3: TGTGCCAGCAGCCATCTTTTGTCCGAGGTTCCAGATACGCAGTATTTT. Translation: CASSHLLSEVPDTQYF.

This clonotype showed up just a few times. This rearrangement joins TRBV14 to TRBJ2-6, with 7 bases identical to TRBD1. V dropped 2 bases and J dropped 2; count of bases not matched to a gene: 3. The CDR3 spans 16 residues. Looked up from germline, CDR1 is SGHDN and CDR2 is FVKESK. DNA of the CDR3: TGTGCCAGCAGCCAAAGTACAGGGGCTGGGGCCAACGTCCTGACTTTC. Its protein product is CASSQSTGAGANVLTF.

In this sample, this clonotype turned up once. This chain uses TRBV20-1 with TRBJ1-5; D not resolved. CDR3 length: 17 amino acids. Trimming left V 0 bases short and J 8 bases short, with 23 bases between. The V gene's germline CDR1 is DFQATT and CDR2 SNEGSKA (reference sequence). The CDR3: CSARDTGPNQVLKPQHF. The CDR3 bases are TGCAGTGCTAGAGATACCGGGCCCAACCAGGTTTTGAAGCCCCAGCATTTT.

This clonotype showed up just a few times. This rearrangement joins TRBV24-1 to TRBJ2-1, with 10 positions matching TRBD1. This CDR3 comprises 16 residues. The germline CDR1 and CDR2 sequences are KGHDR and SFDVKD. The junction had 8 bases not matched to a gene; V was cut back by 5 bases and J by 5 bases. As DNA, the CDR3 is TGTGCCACCAGTGTTGGGGGGACAGGGGCAAACAATGAGCAGTTCTTC. The encoded protein is CATSVGGTGANNEQFF.

This clonotype was found a few times. The chain carries TRBV27 and TRBJ2-6, with 12 bases matching TRBD1. Germline CDR1 is MNHEY and CDR2 is SMNVEV (reference sequence). The CDR3 runs to 20 residues. The trim removed 6 bases at V and 0 bases at J, leaving 12 bases unmatched. The CDR3 nucleotides are TGTGCCAGCAGAATTAATTCCGGGACAGGGGGCCTCTCTGGGGCCAACGTCCTGACTTTC. It codes for CASRINSGTGGLSGANVLTF.

The J gene is TRBJ2-1, the V gene TRBV7-2; 9 positions match TRBD2. Germline V lookup: CDR1 SGHTA, CDR2 FQGNSA. The CDR3 spans 16 residues. V shed 10 bases and J 3 bases; nucleotides not matched to a gene: 13. This CDR3 reads CATHWTGTSSYNEQFF. DNA of the CDR3: TGTGCCACCCACTGGACCGGGACTAGCAGCTACAATGAGCAGTTCTTC.

The chain combines TRBV20-1 with TRBJ1-6; 9 bases map to TRBD1. After removal of 5 bases from V and 9 bases from J, the junction contained 2 bases not matched to a gene. From germline, CDR1 is DFQATT and CDR2 SNEGSKA (reference sequence). The CDR3 spans 12 residues. The CDR3 sequence: CSARTGASPLHF. CDR3 DNA sequence: TGCAGTGCTCGGACAGGGGCTTCACCCCTCCACTTT.

V usage is TRBV5-1 and J usage is TRBJ2-5; 12 bases align to TRBD1. The CDR3 is 14 amino acids. Germline loops: CDR1 SGHRS, CDR2 YFSETQ. V lost 7 bases to trimming and J lost 5 bases; unmatched junction nucleotides: 6. The CDR3 is CASYRDRGRETQYF. The DNA of the CDR3 is TGCGCCAGCTACCGGGACAGGGGGCGGGAGACCCAGTACTTC.

The J gene is TRBJ1-1, the V gene TRBV9; no reliable D call. V was shortened by 5 bases and J by 8 bases, with 16 bases between the two germline ends. This CDR3 region has 13 residues. Germline values: CDR1 SGDLS, CDR2 YYNGEE. The CDR3 sequence is CASSVDGEGEAFF. The CDR3 nucleotides are TGTGCCAGCAGTGTGGACGGGGAAGGAGAAGCTTTCTTT.